These 10 T cell receptor beta chains originate from one sample sequenced in a study of T-cell memory formation after mild COVID-19. One entry per CDR3 protein results from TCRdb running MiXCR on the 5' RACE reads. The sample lists more than 70,000 distinct CDR3 sequences, around 14% occurring once. Sequencing was done on a sample of PBMCs or a T cell subset sorted from them (not recorded which). The source of these receptors is an adult woman who had mild COVID-19 (a few samples of this study predate the infection). Cell type and time point are not known.

V and J are TRBV9 and TRBJ1-5, with TRBD1 as a possible D gene (5 bases). The CDR3 totals 14 residues. Germline CDR1 SGDLS, CDR2 YYNGEE. Trimming removed 4 bases at V and 6 bases at J, with 14 bases between. The DNA of the CDR3 is TGTGCCAGCAGCCCAACGGGGGGGACTCAGCCCCAGCATTTT. Protein sequence: CASSPTGGTQPQHF.

This clonotype has just a few counts. V is TRBV7-9 and J is TRBJ2-3; 11 nucleotides match TRBD2. The CDR3 spans 17 residues. Germline lookup yields CDR1 SEHNR and CDR2 FQNEAQ (reference sequence). V was pared by 3 bases and J by 3 bases, with 8 bases of the junction left unmatched. CDR3 sequence reads: CASSFALAGGRTDTQYF. CDR3 coding DNA: TGTGCCAGCAGCTTCGCCTTAGCGGGAGGGCGGACAGATACGCAGTATTTT.

This clonotype was seen more than once but under ten times. This chain joins TRBV12-3 or TRBV12-4 and TRBJ1-5; the D is unclear. This CDR3 is built from 15 residues. V was shortened by 3 bases and J by 2 bases, with 11 bases between the two germline ends. The CDR3 region has the DNA TGTGCCAGCAGTTTGGGAAACGAAGGCAATCAGCCCCAGCATTTT. Residues: CASSLGNEGNQPQHF.

The CDR3 nucleotides are TGCGCCAGCAGCCAAGACAGGGGGTGGGGCGGGGAGCTGTTTTTT. It codes for CASSQDRGWGGELFF. This chain connects TRBV4-1 to TRBJ2-2; 7 bases align to TRBD1. The CDR3 has 15 amino acids. Germline CDR1 and CDR2: MGHRA and YSYEKL. V was clipped by 0 bases and J by 7 bases; unmatched bases: 5.

This chain links TRBV28 with TRBJ1-2; the D is unclear. This CDR3 is built from 15 residues. Germline loops: CDR1 MDHEN, CDR2 SYDVKM. V shed 2 bases and J shed 1 base, with 11 bases lying between them. CDR3 DNA sequence: TGTGCCAGCAGTTTAGAGACGCGGAGTAACTATGGCTACACCTTC. Translating it yields CASSLETRSNYGYTF.

The V call is TRBV15, the J call TRBJ1-1; D call uncertain. Germline CDR1 is LNHNV and CDR2 is YYDKDF (reference sequence). Trimming pared 1 base from V and 7 bases from J, leaving 10 bases between. This CDR3 spans 13 amino acids. The CDR3 spells CATSRVTWDEAFF. The CDR3 DNA follows: TGTGCCACCAGCAGAGTGACTTGGGATGAAGCTTTCTTT. The entire variable domain, with the rest obtained from reference TRBV15 and TRBJ1-1, is as follows: DAMVIQNPRYQVTQFGKPVTLSCSQTLNHNVMYWYQQKSSQAPKLLFHYYDKDFNNEADTPDNFQSRRPNTSFCFLDIRSPGLGDTAMYLCATSRVTWDEAFFGQGTRLTVV.

CDR3 amino acids: CASSEYGGSSGNTIYF. CDR3 coding DNA: TGTGCCAGCAGTGAATATGGGGGGAGCTCTGGAAACACCATATATTTT. V gene TRBV25-1 combines with J gene TRBJ1-3; weak D call: TRBD1 (5 bases). V lost 0 bases to trimming and J lost 0 bases, with 9 bases between them. From germline, CDR1 is MGHDK and CDR2 SYGVNS. This CDR3 has 16 residues.

The V gene is TRBV12-3 or TRBV12-4, the J gene TRBJ2-7; 7 bases line up with TRBD1. The CDR3 sequence is 13 residues long. Trimming took 6 bases from V and 1 from J; bases not matched to a gene: 3. CDR3 loop: CASRETGSYEQYF. The CDR3 bases are TGTGCCAGCAGAGAGACAGGGTCCTACGAGCAGTACTTC.

The table lists this clonotype with a few counts. The chain recombines TRBV29-1 with TRBJ2-7; tentatively, D is TRBD2 (6 bases). The CDR3 is made up of 16 amino acids. V lost 2 bases to trimming and J lost 5 bases, with 22 bases between them. In germline, CDR1 is SQVTM, CDR2 ANQGSEA. The CDR3 loop is CSVESPGGGRAHEQYF. The CDR3 nucleotides read TGCAGCGTTGAAAGCCCCGGGGGAGGCAGGGCGCACGAGCAGTACTTC.

This clonotype was counted only a few times. The rearrangement uses TRBV24-1 and TRBJ2-1; TRBD2 matches at 8 bases. Trimming took 7 bases from V and 4 from J; bases not matched to a gene: 11. From germline, CDR1 is KGHDR and CDR2 SFDVKD. This CDR3 region has 16 residues. This CDR3 is CATSSSTSGPYNEQFF. The CDR3 DNA reads as TGTGCCACCAGCTCCTCCACTAGCGGTCCGTACAATGAGCAGTTCTTC.